This is a list of T cell receptor beta chains from one sample in a study of T cells after yellow fever vaccination. TCRdb re-analysed the 5' RACE reads in MiXCR, keeping a single row per CDR3 protein. The sample includes around 56,000 distinct CDR3 sequences, approximately 6% of them seen just once. The sample in question was PBMCs, either bulk or a sorted T-cell subset (CD4+, CD8+, memory, or dextramer-sorted; not recorded which), obtained on the day of the yellow fever booster vaccination. The source is a man between 18 and 35 years old who received the YFV17D yellow fever vaccine. The CDR3 runs from the conserved cysteine through the conserved F or W. A D gene is named only where the DNA matches it firmly.

length,D,V,CDR3
12,NA,TRBV30,CAWSRRHYEQYF
15,NA,TRBV5-1,CASSLKGHDQETQYF
13,NA,TRBV27,CASSPPGEGTQYF
16,TRBD1,TRBV5-1,CASSPGAGGSNQPQHF
14,NA,TRBV12-3/TRBV12-4,CASSSPLSTDTQYF
16,TRBD2,TRBV9,CASSVHPSGAADTQYF
16,TRBD1,TRBV5-1,CASTLGRDRGPETQYF
16,NA,TRBV5-1,CASYKGTIGNTGELFF
16,TRBD2,TRBV7-2,CASSRQVAGGGETQYF
10,NA,TRBV2,CASSDGTQYF
15,NA,TRBV12-3/TRBV12-4,CASSLAGGFTDTQYF
13,TRBD1,TRBV5-1,CASSPGQGHGYTF
17,NA,TRBV6-5,CASSYNDPRVPNQPQHF
15,NA,TRBV25-1,CASSGGVPSTDTQYF
17,NA,TRBV6-5,CASKKRHTLKGNEKLFF
15,TRBD1,TRBV7-2,CASSSATGAADTQYF
19,TRBD1,TRBV4-3,CASSQQRRQGAIEAYEQYF
16,NA,TRBV5-4,CASSPSSVFLNTEAFF
15,TRBD2,TRBV27,CASRAGTRVDNEQYF
12,NA,TRBV12-3/TRBV12-4,CASSLTKNIQYF
15,TRBD2,TRBV6-5,CASSLGLARDNEQFF
16,TRBD2,TRBV5-1,CASSYDGGAGLDTQYF
14,NA,TRBV18,CASSPPEKMDEQFF
14,NA,TRBV12-3/TRBV12-4,CASSFSGSGTEAFF
15,NA,TRBV24-1,CATSDFTATTGELFF
17,TRBD2,TRBV7-6,CASSLGLAGGLHNEQFF
14,TRBD1,TRBV5-5,CASSAPGTDYGYTF
16,NA,TRBV4-1,CASSQGRAQAVSPLHF
14,TRBD1,TRBV6-2/TRBV6-3,CASSARDRTYEQYF
14,NA,TRBV3-1,CASVKGQQNTEAFF
15,NA,TRBV4-3,CASSQLWGATDTQYF
15,NA,TRBV3-1,CASSLQGYPTYEQYF
13,NA,TRBV11-2,CASSDQRADTQYF
11,NA,TRBV7-3,CASSFDDTQYF
16,NA,TRBV27,CASSLLGTEFTDTQYF
17,NA,TRBV7-6,CASSTTLTETHTDTQYF
13,NA,TRBV24-1,CATSVPNTDTQYF
15,TRBD2,TRBV12-3/TRBV12-4,CASSLGAAGGLSQYF
11,NA,TRBV29-1,CSGRVGAEAFF
16,NA,TRBV7-9,CASSLTGTHDRETQYF
15,TRBD1,TRBV27,CASSLSTGAPFGQFF
13,NA,TRBV12-3/TRBV12-4,CASKNANTGELFF
14,NA,TRBV16,CASSQSAGTEKLFF
15,NA,TRBV5-1,CASSLRAGSTDTQYF
14,TRBD1,TRBV7-9,CASSSGQGSTEAFF
16,TRBD2,TRBV6-2/TRBV6-3,CASRPSGLDSTDTQYF
15,NA,TRBV28,CASSASPGRDYGYTF
14,TRBD1,TRBV3-1,CASSLSDRLYGYTF
12,NA,TRBV20-1,CSQWGSTDTQYF
14,NA,TRBV27,CASSSLLSYNEQFF
13,NA,TRBV13,CASSRTVTDTQYF
12,NA,TRBV27,CASSSTTGELFF
16,TRBD1,TRBV12-3/TRBV12-4,CASSLGLGTANTEAFF
13,NA,TRBV27,CASSVGLNTEAFF